Sequencing of this T cell receptor (beta chain) was carried out in a study of OX40 agonist ivuxolimab in advanced cancers. This CDR3 region has 15 residues. CDR1 and CDR2 from the germline V gene are SNHLY and FYNNEI. J lost 6 bases, V lost 6 bases, and 13 bases had no gene match. Data came from immunoSEQ multiplex PCR; TCRdb stores just in-frame clones and leaves some out. The sample yields some 35,000 clones, about 90% seen once. The receptor comes from an adult with an advanced solid tumor such as melanoma, head and neck, liver or kidney cancer. The rearrangement links TRBV2 to TRBJ1-1, with TRBD1 identical over 7 bases. The sample here was CD4+ or CD8+ T cells sorted from blood, taken in a trial of the OX40 agonist ivuxolimab. In DNA form, the CDR3 reads TGTGCCAGCAGCCGCCCTGTGACAGGGAAGGCTGAAGCTTTCTTT. Translated, it gives CASSRPVTGKAEAFF.